This T cell receptor (beta chain) was observed in a study of beta chain features in type 1 diabetes. Background on the study: No patient-donor differences in age, gender, total cells or subset yield. All samples yielded some 100,000,000 examined sorted cells. The study, taken as a whole, reports: Within each of all four CD4+ subsets, Type 1 diabetes patients had TCRB CDR3s that were moderately but significantly shorter.

The sequenced template was cDNA made from the entire isolated RNA. The study sequenced naive, central memory and regulatory T cell samples to an average of around 3.4 million reads. The protocol was immunoSEQ multiplex PCR, while the TCRdb copy is restricted to in-frame clones and leaves out a portion. The repertoire holds over 150,000 clones, with 10% as singletons. The CDR3 has 16 residues. Looked up from germline, CDR1 is MNHEY and CDR2 is SVGAGI. V lost 4 bases, J lost 0 bases, and 13 bases lay in between. This clone has only a few counts. Its antigen is not known. The receptor was isolated from a man aged 30 to 45 with type 1 diabetes. This rearrangement joins TRBV6-5 to TRBJ1-3, with D unresolved. Source material: central memory CD4+ T cells from blood. CDR3 protein: CASSFSIGSSGNTIYF. The CDR3 bases are TGTGCCAGCAGTTTTAGCATTGGATCCTCTGGAAACACCATATATTTT.